This TCR beta chain is from a study of CD8+ T cells in alopecia areata. The wider study: C3H/HeJ donors aged about 6-13 months with spontaneous alopecia supplied skin grafted onto approximately 7-11-week-old female C3H/HeJ mice. Study-level points and caveats: In scalp samples, resident alphabeta T cells of normal skin are also sequenced.

Reverse transcription of extracted RNA yielded cDNA, which provided the sequencing template. Profiling relied on immunoSEQ multiplex PCR, and the TCRdb table lists in-frame clones only, not all of them. This sample has some 110,000 clones and no singletons, with about 18% in the ten largest. Remarks on this clone: Its target is not known. The listed genes are named as in mouse.

The sequencing sample was made of lesional skin. The receptor comes from a C3H/HeJ mouse with alopecia areata. MHC haplotype of the mouse line: H2-k.

The CDR3 loop reads CASKNRLGGIGAETLYF. The sequenced part of the CDR3 DNA is TGTGCCAGCAAAAACCGACTGGGGGGTATTGGTGCAGAA. V usage is TRBV13-1 and J usage is TRBJ2-3; 10 bases match TRBD2. The read stops 4 residues short of the end of the CDR3; the missing end is completed from the germline J gene. CDR1 NSHNY and CDR2 SYGAGN come from the germline V gene. The CDR3 runs to 17 residues. Losses at the gene ends were 6 bases for V and 1 base for J; bases not matched to a gene: 11.